Listed below are T cell receptor beta chains from one sample, sequenced in a study of cytomegalovirus exposure and HLA in healthy donors. Here immunoSEQ multiplex PCR was the method, and the copy in TCRdb shows in-frame clones only, minus some. The data show a few hundred thousand clones, with roughly two thirds seen just once and approximately 2.5% held by the top ten. Sequencing input: PBMCs. These receptors came from a female donor in good health and CMV-seronegative. Each CDR3 is given with its conserved first and last residue. A D gene is named only where the DNA matches it firmly. Not all rows give a size; the values are once, few, many and, for expanded clones, a class.

>TRBJ2-4|.|.|TRBV4-1
CASSQVGLMAGAKNIQYF
TGCGCCAGCAGCCAAGTGGGACTCATGGCTGGAGCCAAAAACATTCAGTACTTC
>TRBJ1-1|.|.|TRBV7-9
CSSSPGIQGVFF
TGTTCCAGCAGCCCTGGGATACAGGGAGTGTTCTTT
>TRBJ2-3|TRBD2|once|TRBV7-9
CASSSLAGAGTDTQYF
TGTGCCAGCAGCTCTCTAGCGGGAGCCGGCACAGATACGCAGTATTTT
>TRBJ1-5|.|.|TRBV19
CASQGGGWPQHF
TGTGCCAGCCAGGGCGGCGGCTGGCCCCAGCATTTT
>TRBJ2-3|TRBD2|.|TRBV7-9
CSSSLGLAETDTQYF
TGTTCCAGCAGCTTAGGGCTAGCGGAAACAGATACGCAGTATTTT
>TRBJ1-1|.|.|TRBV11-2
CASSPRPGENTEAFF
TGTGCCAGCAGCCCTCGGCCGGGTGAGAACACTGAAGCTTTCTTT
>TRBJ2-5|.|.|TRBV2
CASSEDRVRETQYF
TGTGCCAGCAGTGAAGACAGGGTGAGGGAGACCCAGTACTTC
>TRBJ2-2|TRBD1|.|TRBV27
CASRSDWTGDTGELFF
TGTGCCAGCCGATCCGACTGGACAGGGGACACCGGGGAGCTGTTTTTT
>TRBJ2-3|.|.|TRBV10-2
CASSATDTQYF
TGCGCCAGCAGTGCAACAGATACGCAGTATTTT
>TRBJ1-4|.|.|TRBV9
CASSVLGEIGEKLFF
TGTGCCAGCAGCGTTCTCGGGGAGATTGGTGAAAAACTGTTTTTT
>TRBJ2-2|.|.|TRBV6-5
CASSYGGKGTGELFF
TGTGCCAGCAGTTACGGCGGGAAGGGGACCGGGGAGCTGTTTTTT
>TRBJ1-5|TRBD1|.|TRBV6-1
CASSEGERDRLYSNQPQHF
TGTGCCAGCAGTGAGGGCGAGCGGGACAGGTTGTATAGCAATCAGCCCCAGCATTTT
>TRBJ2-1|.|.|TRBV6-5
CASSGGGYEQFF
TGTGCCAGCAGTGGGGGCGGGTATGAGCAGTTCTTC
>TRBJ1-1|TRBD1|.|TRBV27
CASRRTGNMVAFF
TGTGCCAGCAGGCGGACAGGGAATATGGTAGCTTTCTTT
>TRBJ1-4|TRBD1|.|TRBV4-2
CASSQDYSGTGWEEKLFF
TGTGCCAGCAGCCAAGATTATTCGGGGACAGGGTGGGAGGAAAAACTGTTTTTT
>TRBJ2-7|.|.|TRBV2
CAITRTDGYEQYF
TGTGCCATCACTAGAACGGACGGCTACGAGCAGTACTTC
>TRBJ2-7|TRBD1|.|TRBV5-1
CASSLGGQAAYEQYF
TGCGCCAGCAGCTTGGGGGGACAGGCCGCCTACGAGCAGTACTTC
>TRBJ1-3|.|.|TRBV5-6
CASSLSLGGVLSGNTIYF
TGTGCCAGCAGCCTATCCCTGGGGGGGGTCCTCTCTGGAAACACCATATATTTT
>TRBJ1-2|.|few|TRBV30
CAWSGGNYGYTF
TGTGCCTGGAGCGGGGGTAACTATGGCTACACCTTC
>TRBJ2-7|.|.|TRBV9
CASSVDGGAAYEQYF
TGTGCCAGCAGCGTAGATGGGGGCGCTGCCTACGAGCAGTACTTC
>TRBJ1-3|.|.|TRBV2
CASSLRGNTIYF
TGTGCCAGCAGTTTGAGGGGAAACACCATATATTTT
>TRBJ2-1|TRBD2|few|TRBV6-5
CASSKGLAYNEQFF
TGTGCCAGCAGCAAGGGACTAGCCTACAATGAGCAGTTCTTC
>TRBJ1-1|.|.|TRBV6-6
CASSIRELTEAFF
TGTGCCAGCTCTATCCGGGAGCTCACTGAAGCTTTCTTT
>TRBJ1-2|TRBD1|.|TRBV5-4
CASSYGQGSLLVYTF
TGTGCCAGCAGCTACGGACAGGGTTCTTTATTGGTCTACACCTTC
>TRBJ2-7|TRBD1|.|TRBV5-1
CASSFGTGNYEQYF
TGCGCCAGCAGCTTCGGGACAGGAAACTACGAGCAGTACTTC
>TRBJ1-1|TRBD1|.|TRBV11-2
CASSSNRGSPNTEAFF
TGTGCCAGCAGCAGTAACAGGGGATCCCCGAACACTGAAGCTTTCTTT
>TRBJ1-2|TRBD1|few|TRBV7-8
CASRSATGHGYTF
TGTGCCAGCAGATCCGCGACAGGGCATGGCTACACCTTC
>TRBJ1-6|.|once|TRBV27
CASSYGQYNSPLHF
TGTGCCAGCAGTTACGGACAGTATAATTCACCCCTCCACTTT
>TRBJ2-7|.|.|TRBV5-1
CASSLAGTAPYEQYF
TGCGCCAGCAGCTTGGCTGGGACTGCCCCCTACGAGCAGTACTTC
>TRBJ2-1|TRBD2|.|TRBV7-3
CASSSGLAGGGDEQFF
TGTGCCAGCAGCTCCGGACTAGCGGGAGGAGGGGATGAGCAGTTCTTC
>TRBJ2-3|.|.|TRBV10-3
CAISVTSTDTQYF
TGTGCCATCAGTGTGACTAGTACAGATACGCAGTATTTT
>TRBJ2-3|.|.|TRBV19
CASRDTTGPSRDTQYF
TGTGCCAGTAGAGACACGACCGGCCCCTCAAGAGATACGCAGTATTTT
>TRBJ2-7|.|once|TRBV7-9
CASTLQGRGYEQYF
TGTGCCAGCACCCTACAGGGACGGGGATACGAGCAGTACTTC